This TCR beta chain was found in a study of human T cells and chemical hapten exposure. Overall study context: The cohort included alopecia areata under or over 50% scalp, totalis and universalis.

The CDR3 covers 15 residues. Germline CDR1 reads MDHEN; CDR2 reads SYDVKM. The ends were cut back, 3 bases at V and 2 bases at J, with 14 bases in the middle. TCRdb independently ran MiXCR on the RACE reads; one entry per CDR3 protein. The sample has a few hundred thousand distinct CDR3 sequences; over 5% are singletons. The sample's time point: pre-sensitization, week 0. Treatment meaning: therapeutic diphenylcyclopropenone sensitization with weekly scalp DPC. The sequenced sample was whole blood, obtained in connection with sensitization to the hapten diphenylcyclopropenone (DPC). The clonotype originates from a woman aged 18-29 years with alopecia areata. Some clones in this sample may be carry-over from other donors' samples. This chain joins TRBV28 and TRBJ2-7; possible D gene TRBD2, 5 bases. In DNA form, the CDR3 reads TGTGCCAGCAGTTTCCGGAGACTATCCCCCTACGAGCAGTACTTC. Amino acid sequence: CASSFRRLSPYEQYF.